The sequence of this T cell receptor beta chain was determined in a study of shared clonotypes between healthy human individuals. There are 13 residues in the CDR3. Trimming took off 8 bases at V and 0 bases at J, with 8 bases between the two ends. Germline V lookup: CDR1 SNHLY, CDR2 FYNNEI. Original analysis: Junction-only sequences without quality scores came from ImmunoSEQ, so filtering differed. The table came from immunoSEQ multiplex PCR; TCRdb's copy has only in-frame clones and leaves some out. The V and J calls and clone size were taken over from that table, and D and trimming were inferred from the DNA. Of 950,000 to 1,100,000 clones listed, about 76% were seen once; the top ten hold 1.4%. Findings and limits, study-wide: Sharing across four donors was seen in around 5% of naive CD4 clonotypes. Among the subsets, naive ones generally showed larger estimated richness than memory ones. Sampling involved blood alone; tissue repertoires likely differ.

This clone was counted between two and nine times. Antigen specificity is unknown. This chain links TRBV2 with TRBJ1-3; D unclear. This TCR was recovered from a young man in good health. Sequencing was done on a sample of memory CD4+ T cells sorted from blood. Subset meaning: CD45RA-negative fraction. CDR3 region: CASAGFSGNTIYF. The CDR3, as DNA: TGTGCCAGCGCCGGGTTCTCTGGAAACACCATATATTTT. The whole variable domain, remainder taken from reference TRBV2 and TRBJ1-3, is EPEVTQTPSHQVTQMGQEVILRCVPISNHLYFYWYRQILGQKVEFLVSFYNNEISEKSEIFDDQFSVERPDGSNFTLKIRSTKLEDSAMYFCASAGFSGNTIYFGEGSWLTVV.